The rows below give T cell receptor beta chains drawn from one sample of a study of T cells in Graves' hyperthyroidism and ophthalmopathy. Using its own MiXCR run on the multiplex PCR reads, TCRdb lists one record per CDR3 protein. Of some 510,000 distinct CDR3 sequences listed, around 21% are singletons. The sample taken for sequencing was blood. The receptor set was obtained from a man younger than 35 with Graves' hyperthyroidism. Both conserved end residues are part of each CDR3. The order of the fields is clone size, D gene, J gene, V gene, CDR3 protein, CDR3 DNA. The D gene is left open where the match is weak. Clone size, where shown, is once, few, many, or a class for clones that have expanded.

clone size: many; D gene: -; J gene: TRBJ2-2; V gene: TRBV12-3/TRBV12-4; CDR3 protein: CASSPGLSGTGELFF; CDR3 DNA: TGTGCCAGCAGCCCTGGACTCTCGGGGACCGGGGAGCTGTTTTTT
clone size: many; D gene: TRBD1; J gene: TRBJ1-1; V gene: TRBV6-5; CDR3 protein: CASSYGQGHTEAFF; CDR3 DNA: TGTGCCAGCAGTTACGGACAGGGCCACACTGAAGCTTTCTTT
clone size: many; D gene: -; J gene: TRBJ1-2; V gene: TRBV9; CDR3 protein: CASSAGGDYTF; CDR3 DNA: TGTGCCAGCAGCGCCGGCGGTGACTACACCTTC
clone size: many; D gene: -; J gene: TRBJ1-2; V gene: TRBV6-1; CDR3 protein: CASSEEFVKGLGGYTF; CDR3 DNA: TGTGCCAGCAGTGAAGAATTCGTAAAGGGTCTCGGTGGCTACACCTTC
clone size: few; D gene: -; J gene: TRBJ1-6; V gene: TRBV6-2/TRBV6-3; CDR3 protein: CASSYAYDSPLHF; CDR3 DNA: TGTGCCAGCAGTTACGCCTATGATTCACCCCTCCACTTT
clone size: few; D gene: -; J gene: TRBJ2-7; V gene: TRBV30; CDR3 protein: CAGTLTNDYEQYF; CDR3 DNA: TGTGCTGGGACCTTGACAAATGACTACGAGCAGTACTTC
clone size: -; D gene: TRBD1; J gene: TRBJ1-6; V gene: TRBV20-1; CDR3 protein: CSARDRARGLYSPLHF; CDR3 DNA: TGCAGTGCTAGAGATCGGGCCAGGGGGCTATATTCACCCCTCCACTTT
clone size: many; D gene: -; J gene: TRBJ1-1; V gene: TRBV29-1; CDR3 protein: CSVEPQGMGTEAFF; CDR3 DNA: TGCAGCGTTGAACCCCAGGGGATGGGGACTGAAGCTTTCTTT
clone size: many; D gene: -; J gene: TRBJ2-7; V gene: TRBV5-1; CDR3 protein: CASSLNYGEQYF; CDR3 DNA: TGCGCCAGCAGCTTAAACTATGGGGAGCAGTACTTC
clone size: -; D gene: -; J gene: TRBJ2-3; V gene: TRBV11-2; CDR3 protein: CASSLLRRPADTQYF; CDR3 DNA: TGTGCCAGCAGCTTACTCCGCCGGCCGGCGGATACGCAGTATTTT
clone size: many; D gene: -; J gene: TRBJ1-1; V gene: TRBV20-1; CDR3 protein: CSARTDMNTEAFF; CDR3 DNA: TGCAGTGCAAGGACAGATATGAACACTGAAGCTTTCTTT
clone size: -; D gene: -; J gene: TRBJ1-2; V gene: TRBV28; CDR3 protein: CAARDFGDYGPTF; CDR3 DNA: TGTGCCGCGCGCGACTTTGGCGACTATGGACCCACCTTC
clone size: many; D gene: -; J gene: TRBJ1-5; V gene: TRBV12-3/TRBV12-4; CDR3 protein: CASKGGKDQPQHF; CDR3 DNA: TGTGCCAGCAAGGGGGGTAAAGATCAGCCCCAGCATTTT
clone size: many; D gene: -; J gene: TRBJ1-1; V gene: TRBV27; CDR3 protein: CASSSQPGPSTEAFF; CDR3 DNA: TGTGCCAGCAGTTCCCAACCGGGGCCCTCCACTGAAGCTTTCTTT
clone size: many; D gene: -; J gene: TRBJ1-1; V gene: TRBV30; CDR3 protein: CAWSVSRGNTEAFF; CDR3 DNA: TGTGCCTGGAGTGTAAGTAGGGGGAACACTGAAGCTTTCTTT
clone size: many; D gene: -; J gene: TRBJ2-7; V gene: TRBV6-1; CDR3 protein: CASRPTLTSPEQYF; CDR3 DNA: TGTGCCAGCAGACCGACACTGACCTCACCCGAGCAGTACTTC
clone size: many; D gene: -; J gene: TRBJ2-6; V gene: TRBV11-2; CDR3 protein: CASSTRAGSPLTF; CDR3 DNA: TGTGCCAGCAGCACTAGGGCGGGCAGCCCCCTGACTTTC
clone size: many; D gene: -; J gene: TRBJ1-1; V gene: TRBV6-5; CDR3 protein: CASSSYSVTEAFF; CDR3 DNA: TGTGCCAGCAGTTCGTATAGTGTCACTGAAGCTTTCTTT
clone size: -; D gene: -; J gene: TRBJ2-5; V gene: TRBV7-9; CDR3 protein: CASSRNSGETQYF; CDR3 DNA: TGTGCCAGCAGTCGAAATAGCGGAGAGACCCAGTACTTC
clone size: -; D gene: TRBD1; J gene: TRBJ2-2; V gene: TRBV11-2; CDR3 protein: CASSLTWAGGAGELFF; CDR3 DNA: TGTGCCAGCAGCTTAACTTGGGCAGGGGGAGCCGGGGAGCTGTTTTTT
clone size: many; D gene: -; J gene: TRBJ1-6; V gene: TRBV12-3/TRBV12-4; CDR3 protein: CASSPGRSSPLHF; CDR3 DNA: TGTGCCAGCAGTCCAGGGCGGTCTTCACCCCTCCACTTT
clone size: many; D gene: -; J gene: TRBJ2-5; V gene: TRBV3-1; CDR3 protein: CASTLTAGETQYF; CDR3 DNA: TGTGCCAGCACCTTGACGGCGGGAGAGACCCAGTACTTC
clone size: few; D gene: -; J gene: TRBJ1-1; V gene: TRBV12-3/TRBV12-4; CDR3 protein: CASSSGTTRVEAFF; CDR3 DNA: TGTGCCAGCAGTTCCGGGACAACTAGGGTTGAAGCTTTCTTT
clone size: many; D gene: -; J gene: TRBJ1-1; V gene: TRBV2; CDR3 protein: CASSDRGGTEAFF; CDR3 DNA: TGTGCCAGCAGTGACAGGGGTGGCACTGAAGCTTTCTTT
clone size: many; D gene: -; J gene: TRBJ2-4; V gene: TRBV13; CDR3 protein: CASSSGTVKNIQYF; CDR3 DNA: TGTGCCAGCAGCTCCGGGACGGTAAAAAACATTCAGTACTTC
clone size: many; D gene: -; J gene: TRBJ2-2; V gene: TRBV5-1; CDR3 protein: CASSPTGLANTGELFF; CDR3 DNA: TGCGCCAGCAGCCCTACAGGGTTAGCGAACACCGGGGAGCTGTTTTTT
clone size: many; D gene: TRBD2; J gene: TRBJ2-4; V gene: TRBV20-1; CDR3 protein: CSASPDFRFGREGNIQYF; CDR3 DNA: TGCAGTGCTAGCCCCGATTTCCGCTTTGGCAGGGAGGGGAACATTCAGTACTTC
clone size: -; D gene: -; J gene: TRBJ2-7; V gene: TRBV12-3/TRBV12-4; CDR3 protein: CASSPSGTPVVGEQYF; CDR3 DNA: TGTGCCAGCAGTCCGTCCGGGACACCGGTCGTGGGGGAGCAGTACTTC
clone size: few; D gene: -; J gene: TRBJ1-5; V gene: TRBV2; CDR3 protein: CASSGTDSNQPQHF; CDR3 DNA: TGTGCCAGCAGTGGGACGGATAGCAATCAGCCCCAGCATTTT
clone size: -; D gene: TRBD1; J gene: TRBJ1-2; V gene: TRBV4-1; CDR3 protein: CASSWTGGGYGYTF; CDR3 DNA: TGCGCCAGCAGCTGGACAGGGGGCGGTTATGGCTACACCTTC
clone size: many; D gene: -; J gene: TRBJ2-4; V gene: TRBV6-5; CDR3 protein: CASSYSWDFLAKNIQYF; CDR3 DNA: TGTGCCAGCAGTTACTCCTGGGACTTTCTAGCCAAAAACATTCAGTACTTC
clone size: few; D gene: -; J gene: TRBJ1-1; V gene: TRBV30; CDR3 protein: CAWAGGGTEAFF; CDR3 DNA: TGTGCCTGGGCGGGGGGCGGTACTGAAGCTTTCTTT
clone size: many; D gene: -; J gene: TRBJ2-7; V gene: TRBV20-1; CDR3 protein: CSARDTTDAYEQYF; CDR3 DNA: TGCAGTGCTAGAGATACAACCGACGCCTACGAGCAGTACTTC
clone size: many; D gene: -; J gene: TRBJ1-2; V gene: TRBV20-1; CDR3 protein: CSARDRGRRTPDYGYTF; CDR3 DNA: TGCAGTGCTAGAGATCGAGGACGGCGAACCCCAGACTATGGCTACACCTTC
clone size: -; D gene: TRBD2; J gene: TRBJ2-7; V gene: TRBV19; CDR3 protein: CASSAGLDENEQYF; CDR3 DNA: TGTGCCAGTAGTGCCGGACTAGATGAGAACGAGCAGTACTTC
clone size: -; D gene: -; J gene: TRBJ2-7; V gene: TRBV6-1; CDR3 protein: CASSEIRGSGAYEQYF; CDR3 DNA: TGTGCCAGCAGTGAAATCCGCGGTAGCGGTGCCTACGAGCAGTACTTC
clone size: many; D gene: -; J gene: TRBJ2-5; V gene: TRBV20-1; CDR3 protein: CSARAGTQETQYF; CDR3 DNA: TGCAGTGCTAGAGCGGGCACCCAAGAGACCCAGTACTTC
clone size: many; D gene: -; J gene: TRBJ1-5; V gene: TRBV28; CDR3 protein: CASSPWVGGRNQPQHF; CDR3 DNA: TGTGCCAGCAGTCCATGGGTCGGAGGACGGAATCAGCCCCAGCATTTT
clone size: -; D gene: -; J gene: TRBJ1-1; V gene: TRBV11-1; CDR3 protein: CASSPQRDTEAFF; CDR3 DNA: TGTGCCAGCAGCCCTCAAAGGGACACTGAAGCTTTCTTT
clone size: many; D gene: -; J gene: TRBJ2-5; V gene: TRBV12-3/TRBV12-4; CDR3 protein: CASSFSGGETQYF; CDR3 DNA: TGTGCCAGCAGCTTTAGCGGTGGAGAGACCCAGTACTTC
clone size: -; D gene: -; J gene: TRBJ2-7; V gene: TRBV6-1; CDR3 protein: CASLRGHPSYEQYF; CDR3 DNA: TGTGCCAGCCTGAGGGGACACCCCTCCTACGAGCAGTACTTC
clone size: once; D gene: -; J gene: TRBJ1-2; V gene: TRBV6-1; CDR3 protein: CASRGAPQANYGYTF; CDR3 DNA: TGTGCCAGCAGGGGGGCTCCCCAGGCTAACTATGGCTACACCTTC
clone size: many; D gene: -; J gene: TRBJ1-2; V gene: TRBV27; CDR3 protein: CASSLLGRASYGYTF; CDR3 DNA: TGTGCCAGCAGTTTACTAGGCAGGGCCAGCTATGGCTACACCTTC
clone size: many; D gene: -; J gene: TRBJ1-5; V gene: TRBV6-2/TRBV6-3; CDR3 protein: CASSYRGTNQPQHF; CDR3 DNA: TGTGCCAGCAGTTATAGGGGGACCAATCAGCCCCAGCATTTT
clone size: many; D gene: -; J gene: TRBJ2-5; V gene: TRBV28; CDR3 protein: CASSSPGRADQETQYF; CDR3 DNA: TGTGCCAGCAGTTCCCCTGGGCGGGCTGACCAAGAGACCCAGTACTTC
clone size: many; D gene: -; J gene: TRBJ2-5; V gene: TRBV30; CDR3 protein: CASNPPGAGETQYF; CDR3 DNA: TGTGCCTCGAACCCCCCAGGGGCCGGGGAGACCCAGTACTTC
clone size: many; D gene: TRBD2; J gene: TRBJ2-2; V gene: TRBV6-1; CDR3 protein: CASRRVAGENTGELFF; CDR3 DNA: TGTGCCAGCAGGCGGGTAGCGGGGGAGAACACCGGGGAGCTGTTTTTT
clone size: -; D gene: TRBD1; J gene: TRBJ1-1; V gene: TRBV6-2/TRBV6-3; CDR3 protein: CASSYFSHRGNTEAFF; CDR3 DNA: TGTGCCAGCAGTTACTTTTCCCACAGGGGCAACACTGAAGCTTTCTTT
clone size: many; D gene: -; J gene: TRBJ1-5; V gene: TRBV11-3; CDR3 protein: CASSLVRANQPQHF; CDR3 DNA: TGTGCCAGCAGCTTAGTACGGGCTAATCAGCCCCAGCATTTT
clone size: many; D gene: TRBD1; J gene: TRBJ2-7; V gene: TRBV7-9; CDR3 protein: CASSPWDRVNEQYF; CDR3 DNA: TGTGCCAGCAGCCCCTGGGACAGGGTGAACGAGCAGTACTTC